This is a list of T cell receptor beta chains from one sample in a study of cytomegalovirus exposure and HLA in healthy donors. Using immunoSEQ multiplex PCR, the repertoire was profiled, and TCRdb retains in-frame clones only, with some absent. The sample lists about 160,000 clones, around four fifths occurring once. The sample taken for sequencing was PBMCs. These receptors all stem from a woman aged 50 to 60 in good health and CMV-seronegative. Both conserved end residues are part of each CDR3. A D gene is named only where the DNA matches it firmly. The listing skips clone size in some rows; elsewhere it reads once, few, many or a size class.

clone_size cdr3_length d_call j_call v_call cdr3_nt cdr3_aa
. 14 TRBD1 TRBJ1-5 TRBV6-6 TGTGCCAGCAGTTACGGGACAGCCAATCAGCCCCAGCATTTT CASSYGTANQPQHF
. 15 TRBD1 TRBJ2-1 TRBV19 TGTGCCAGTTCAGGGGCAGGGGGTACCCACAATGAGCAGTTCTTC CASSGAGGTHNEQFF
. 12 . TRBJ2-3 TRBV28 TGTGCCAGCATCAGGGTTGGAGATACGCAGTATTTT CASIRVGDTQYF
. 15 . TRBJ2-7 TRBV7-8 TGTGCCAGCAGCGCCCCGGGACAACAACCCGACGAGCAGTACTTC CASSAPGQQPDEQYF
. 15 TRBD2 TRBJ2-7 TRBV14 TGTGCCAGCAGCCAAGGTAAGTGGGGGGGATACGAGCAGTACTTC CASSQGKWGGYEQYF
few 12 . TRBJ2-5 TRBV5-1 TGCGCCAGCAGCTTGAGGGGAGAGACCCAGTACTTC CASSLRGETQYF
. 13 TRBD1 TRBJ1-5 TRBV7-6 TGTGCCAGCAGCCCGGACAGGCTCCAGCCCCAGCATTTT CASSPDRLQPQHF
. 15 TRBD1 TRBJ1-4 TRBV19 TGTGCCAGTAGGGAAGGGACAGCTCTTAATGAAAAACTGTTTTTT CASREGTALNEKLFF
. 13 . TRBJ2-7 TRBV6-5 TGTGCCAGCAGTTTCCTCGGCAGGGCCGAGCAGTACTTC CASSFLGRAEQYF
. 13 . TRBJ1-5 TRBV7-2 TGTGCCAGCAGCTTAGGGAACAGGCAGCCCCAGCATTTT CASSLGNRQPQHF
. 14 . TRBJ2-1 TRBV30 TGTGCCTGCCTCGACAGAAGCTCCTACAATGAGCAGTTCTTC CACLDRSSYNEQFF
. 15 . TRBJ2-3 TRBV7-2 TGTGCCAACTCGAAGACTGGCGGGAAAACAGATACGCAGTATTTT CANSKTGGKTDTQYF
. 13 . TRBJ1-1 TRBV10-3 TGTGCCATCAGTGAGACAGGGACCACTGAAGCTTTCTTT CAISETGTTEAFF
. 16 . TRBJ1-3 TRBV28 TGTGCCAGCAGTTCCCTGGTCGGGACATCTGGAAACACCATATATTTT CASSSLVGTSGNTIYF
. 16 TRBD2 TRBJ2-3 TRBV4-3 TGCGCCAGCAGCCAAGAAATTGGGCTAGCGGCAGATACGCAGTATTTT CASSQEIGLAADTQYF
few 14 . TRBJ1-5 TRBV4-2 TGTGCCAGCAGCCAAGGACAGACCAATCAGCCCCAGCATTTT CASSQGQTNQPQHF
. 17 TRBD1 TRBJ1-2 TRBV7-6 TGTGCCAGCAGCCTGATTCGAGGACAGGCTACTAACTATGGCTACACCTTC CASSLIRGQATNYGYTF
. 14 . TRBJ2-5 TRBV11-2 TGTGCCAGCAGCTCCCCCCGGCAGGGTGGCACCCAGTACTTC CASSSPRQGGTQYF
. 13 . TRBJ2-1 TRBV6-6 TGTGCCAGCAGTTACTCAAGGGGCTGGGAGCAGTTCTTC CASSYSRGWEQFF
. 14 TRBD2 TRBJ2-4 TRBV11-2 TGTGCCAGCAGCTTCTCTAGCGGGGGAAGCATTCAGTACTTC CASSFSSGGSIQYF
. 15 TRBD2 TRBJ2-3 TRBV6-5 TGTGCCAGCAGTTACTCGACCCTAGCGGTAGATACGCAGTATTTT CASSYSTLAVDTQYF
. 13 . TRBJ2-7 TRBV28 TGTGCCACCTTGAACCCAGACTCCTACGAGCAGTACTTC CATLNPDSYEQYF
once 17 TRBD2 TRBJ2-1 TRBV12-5 TGTGCTAGTGGCTTAAGACGACTAGCGGCAACCTACAATGAGCAGTTCTTC CASGLRRLAATYNEQFF
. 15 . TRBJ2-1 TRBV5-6 TGTGCCAGCAGCTTGGGGGCCCGAGGGAACAATGAGCAGTTCTTC CASSLGARGNNEQFF
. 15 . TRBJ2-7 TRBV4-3 TGCGCCAGCAGCCAAGATAGACAGGACTCCTACGAGCAGTACTTC CASSQDRQDSYEQYF
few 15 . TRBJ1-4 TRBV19 TGTGCCAGTACCGACAGGTTTGCAACTAATGAAAAACTGTTTTTT CASTDRFATNEKLFF
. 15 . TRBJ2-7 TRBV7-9 TGTGCCAGCAGCTCCCCCGGCAGCCAGCCTACGGGGCAGTACTTC CASSSPGSQPTGQYF
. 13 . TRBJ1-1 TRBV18 TGTGCCAGCTCATGGGCGGGGAACACTGAAGCTTTCTTT CASSWAGNTEAFF
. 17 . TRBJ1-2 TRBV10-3 TGTGCCATCAGTCCTGTCGAGGAGGGCCCCAACCGCTATGGCTACACCTTC CAISPVEEGPNRYGYTF
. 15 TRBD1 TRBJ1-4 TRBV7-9 TGTGCCAGCAGCTCGATCAGGGGGCGAGAAGAAAAACTGTTTTTT CASSSIRGREEKLFF
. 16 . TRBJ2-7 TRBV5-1 TGCGCCAGCAGCTTGGAGGTGAGGGCGTCTACCTACGAGCAGTACTTC CASSLEVRASTYEQYF
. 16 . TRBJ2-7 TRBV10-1 TGCGCCAGCAGTGAGTACCGTTACTCAAGCTCCTACGAGCAGTACTTC CASSEYRYSSSYEQYF
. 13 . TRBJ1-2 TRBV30 TGTGCCTGGAGTGTTGGGCAGGGGTATGGCTACACCTTC CAWSVGQGYGYTF
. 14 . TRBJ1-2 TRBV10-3 TGTGCCATCAGTGAGCACGAGAGAGACTATGGCTACACCTTC CAISEHERDYGYTF
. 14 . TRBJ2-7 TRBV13 TGTGCCAGCAGTTCTGAGGGTCGGCCCTACGAGCAGTACTTC CASSSEGRPYEQYF
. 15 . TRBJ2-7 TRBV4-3 TGCGCCAGCAGCCAAGAGATGGGCAGCTCCTACGAGCAGTACTTC CASSQEMGSSYEQYF
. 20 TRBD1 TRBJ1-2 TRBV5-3 TGTGCCAGAAGTCGTAACAGGGGGTCGGATTTGATCCACCTTCGGCATGGCTACACCTTC CARSRNRGSDLIHLRHGYTF